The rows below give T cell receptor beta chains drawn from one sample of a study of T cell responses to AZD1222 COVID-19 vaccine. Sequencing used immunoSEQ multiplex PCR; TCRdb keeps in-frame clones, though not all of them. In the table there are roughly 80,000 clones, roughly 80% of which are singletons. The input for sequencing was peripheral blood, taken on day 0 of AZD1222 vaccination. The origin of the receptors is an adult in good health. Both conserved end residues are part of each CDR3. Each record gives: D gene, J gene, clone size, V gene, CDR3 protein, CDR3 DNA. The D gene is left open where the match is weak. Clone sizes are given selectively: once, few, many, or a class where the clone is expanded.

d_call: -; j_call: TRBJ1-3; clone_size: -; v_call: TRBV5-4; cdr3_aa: CASSSGAGNTIYF; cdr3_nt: TGTGCCAGCAGCTCGGGGGCTGGAAACACCATATATTTT
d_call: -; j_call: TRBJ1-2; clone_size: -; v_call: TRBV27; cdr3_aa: CASKRVDSNYGYTF; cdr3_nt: TGTGCCAGCAAAAGAGTTGACAGTAACTATGGCTACACCTTC
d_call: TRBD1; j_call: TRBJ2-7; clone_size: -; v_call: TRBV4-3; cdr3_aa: CASSLRTGGFYEQYF; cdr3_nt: TGCGCCAGCAGCCTGCGGACAGGGGGTTTCTACGAGCAGTACTTC
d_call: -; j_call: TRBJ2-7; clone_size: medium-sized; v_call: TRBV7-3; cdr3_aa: CASSLNPEGVQYF; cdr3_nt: TGTGCCAGCAGCTTAAATCCCGAGGGGGTGCAGTACTTC
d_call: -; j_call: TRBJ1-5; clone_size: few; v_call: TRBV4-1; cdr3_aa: CASSQDQGGHQPQHF; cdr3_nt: TGCGCCAGCAGCCAAGATCAGGGAGGGCATCAGCCCCAGCATTTT
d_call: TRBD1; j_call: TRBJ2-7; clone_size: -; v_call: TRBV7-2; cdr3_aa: CASSLSPGTGSYEQYF; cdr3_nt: TGTGCCAGCAGCTTATCCCCGGGGACAGGGTCCTACGAGCAGTACTTC
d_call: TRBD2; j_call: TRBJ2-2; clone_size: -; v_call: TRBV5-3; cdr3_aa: CARSRSGSSSRTGELFF; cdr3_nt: TGTGCCAGAAGCCGTAGCGGGAGCTCATCCCGGACCGGGGAGCTGTTTTTT
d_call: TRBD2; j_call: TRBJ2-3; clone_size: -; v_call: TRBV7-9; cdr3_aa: CASSPSGGTDTQYF; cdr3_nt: TGTGCCAGCAGCCCGAGCGGGGGGACAGATACGCAGTATTTT
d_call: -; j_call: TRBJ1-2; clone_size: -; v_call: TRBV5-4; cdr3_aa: CASSWEGYGYTF; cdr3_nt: TGTGCCAGCAGCTGGGAGGGCTATGGCTACACCTTC
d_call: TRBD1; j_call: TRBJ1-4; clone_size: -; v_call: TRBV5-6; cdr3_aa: CASSYHRTGGSDEKLFF; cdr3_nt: TGTGCCAGCAGCTACCATCGAACAGGGGGGTCGGATGAAAAACTGTTTTTT
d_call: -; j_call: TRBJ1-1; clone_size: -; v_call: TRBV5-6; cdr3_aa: CASSWGENTEAFF; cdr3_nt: TGTGCCAGCAGCTGGGGGGAGAACACTGAAGCTTTCTTT
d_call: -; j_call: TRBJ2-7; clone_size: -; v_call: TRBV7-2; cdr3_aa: CASSLTPGEQYF; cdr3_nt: TGTGCCAGCAGCCTTACGCCGGGCGAGCAGTACTTC
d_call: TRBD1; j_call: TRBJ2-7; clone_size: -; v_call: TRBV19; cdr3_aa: CASSAMTGSSSYEQYF; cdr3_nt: TGTGCCAGTAGTGCCATGACAGGGTCCAGCTCCTACGAGCAGTACTTC
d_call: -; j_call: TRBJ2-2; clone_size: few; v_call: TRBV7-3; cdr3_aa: CASSQDTGELFF; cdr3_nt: TGTGCCAGCAGCCAAGACACCGGGGAGCTGTTTTTT
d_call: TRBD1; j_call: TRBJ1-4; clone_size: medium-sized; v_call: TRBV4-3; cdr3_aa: CASSQWGRGGEKLFF; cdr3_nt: TGCGCCAGCAGCCAATGGGGCAGGGGGGGCGAAAAACTGTTTTTT
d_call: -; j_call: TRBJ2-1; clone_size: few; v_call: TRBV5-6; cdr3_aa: CASSQDENSYNEQFF; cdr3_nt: TGTGCCAGCAGCCAGGACGAGAACTCCTACAATGAGCAGTTCTTC
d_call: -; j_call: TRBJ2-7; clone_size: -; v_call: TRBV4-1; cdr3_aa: CASSQEEFYEQYF; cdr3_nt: TGCGCCAGCAGCCAAGAGGAATTCTACGAGCAGTACTTC
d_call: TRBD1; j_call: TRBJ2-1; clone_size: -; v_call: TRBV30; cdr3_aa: CAWRQLDREIGEQFF; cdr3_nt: TGTGCCTGGAGACAACTGGACAGGGAGATTGGTGAGCAGTTCTTC
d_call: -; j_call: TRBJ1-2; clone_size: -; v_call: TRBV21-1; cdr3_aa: CASSNGSPPGQPTLANYGYTF; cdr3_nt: TGTGCCAGCAGCAACGGAAGCCCCCCGGGACAACCAACCTTAGCTAACTATGGCTACACCTTC